This paragraph covers one TCR beta chain sequence. It lacks a known antigen. Base qualities were left out, and no much larger clone turns up one base away. The immunoSEQ Assay, a bias-controlled multiplex PCR, was used to amplify TCRbeta CDR3 regions from genomic DNA. The authors' pipeline ran thus. Nucleated cell counts per sample were estimated from amplification of reference gene primers within the assay. To quantify the absolute abundance of each unique TCRbeta CDR3 rearrangement, sequence reads were collapsed and filtered. Productive Simpson clonality was computed per sample as the square root of Simpson's diversity index over productive rearrangements. As stored in TCRdb, this immuneACCESS dataset retains in-frame rearrangements with V and J assigned. A fraction of the clones does not appear; measured against another copy, unresolved V genes explain less than half of the discrepancy, and the remainder lacks a known reason. For V, J and clone size, that table is used; D and trimming come from the DNA. Across this sample there are about 69,000 clones, with 75% to 90% seen only once. Clones ranked in the top ten supply under 30% of the sample.

The data are from a study of blood T cell repertoires in COVID-19 (dated by TCRdb to about 2020). About the study as a whole: The collaborator samples originated in the United States, Italy and Spain and spanned the acute and convalescent phases of COVID-19. The samples were drawn from the first 160 participants of the ongoing ImmuneRACE study and from some 1,300 subjects provided by 6 global collaborators. The material from the prospective study consisted of cDNA or gDNA derived from T cells, B-cell-depleted T cells, or PBMCs. Deeply sampled blood TCRbeta repertoires from subjects exposed to, actively infected with, or recovered from COVID-19 were included in the dataset. A freely available public database, intended as a resource for researchers studying the immune response to SARS-CoV-2, is where the repertoires were released. Sample metadata almost always included a de-identified subject ID, COVID-19 status, age in years and sex. Where HLA class I and class II types were available, the types were taken from metadata supplied by the sample provider, not from assay-based typing. The paper as a whole reports these results and caveats: How much clinical and demographic metadata was included differed by source and by participant, and the metadata was provided uncurated.

The collaborating institutions used their own protocols to collect whole blood in K2EDTA tubes. For TCRbeta analysis, collaborators shipped samples in one of three forms: frozen whole blood, isolated PBMCs, or DNA extracted from either of those sample types. CDR1 LGHNA and CDR2 YNFKEQ are derived from the germline V gene. The CDR3 covers 14 residues, taking in both the cysteine and the phenylalanine. Of the read, only the CDR3 DNA is kept; its 42 bases are in frame from base 1. The junction shows trimming of 1 base on V and 6 bases on J, and the gene matches do not reach 5 bases of it. Recombination joined TRBV4-2 with TRBJ2-7; a stretch of 8 junction bases matches TRBD2. This receptor was identified in a human donor in a cohort sampled during active COVID-19. Sequenced material: peripheral blood. Here is the DNA: TGTGCCAGCAGCCAAGGGCTAGCGGGCCCCGAGCAGTACTTC. The translation is CASSQGLAGPEQYF.